The TCR beta chain under discussion was sequenced for a study of CD8 T cells in ankylosing spondylitis. Quantitative 5'-RACE with molecular barcodes was used to make the TCR beta libraries. MiXCR, applied by TCRdb to the 5' RACE reads, yields one record per CDR3 protein. The table records 800,000 to 900,000 distinct CDR3 sequences, 12% of them present only once. This clonotype was counted ten times or more. The antigen remains unidentified. The study, taken as a whole, reports: Relatively rare in peripheral blood, disease-linked clones were also CD8+. Characteristic, it appeared, of ankylosing spondylitis blood was a TCR beta motif of several highly homologous variants. According to the report, clones linked to the disease were significantly enriched in matched synovial fluid samples taken from ankylosing spondylitis patients. Certain motif variants had earlier been reported in reactive arthritis synovial fluid and blood.

This CDR3 has 14 residues. Trimming shortened V by 6 bases and J by 0 bases, and 12 bases separated the two germline ends. Sequencing used blood, either unsorted or a sorted T cell fraction (not recorded which). J is TRBJ2-7 and V is TRBV12-3 or TRBV12-4; perhaps TRBD1 as D (6 bases). The clonotype originates from a male donor with ankylosing spondylitis. The CDR3 loop is CASRLDRFSYEQYF. CDR3 DNA: TGTGCCAGCAGACTGGACAGATTCTCCTACGAGCAGTACTTC.